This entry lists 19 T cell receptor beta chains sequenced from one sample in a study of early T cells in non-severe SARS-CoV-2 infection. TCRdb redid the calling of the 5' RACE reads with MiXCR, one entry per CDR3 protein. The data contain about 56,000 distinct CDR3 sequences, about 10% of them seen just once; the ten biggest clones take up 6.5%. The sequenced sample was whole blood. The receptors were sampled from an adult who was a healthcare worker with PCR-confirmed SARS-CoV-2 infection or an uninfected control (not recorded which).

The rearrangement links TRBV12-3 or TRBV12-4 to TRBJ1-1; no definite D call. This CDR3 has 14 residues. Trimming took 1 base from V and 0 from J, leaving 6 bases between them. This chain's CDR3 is CASSLDRLNTEAFF. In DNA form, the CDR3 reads TGTGCCAGCAGTTTAGACAGATTGAACACTGAAGCTTTCTTT.

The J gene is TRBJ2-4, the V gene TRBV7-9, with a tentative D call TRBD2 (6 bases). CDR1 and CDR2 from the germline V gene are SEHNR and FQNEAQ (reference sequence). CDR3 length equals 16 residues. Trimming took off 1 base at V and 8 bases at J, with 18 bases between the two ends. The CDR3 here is CASSLVPGQGGDIQYF. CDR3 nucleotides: TGTGCCAGCAGCTTAGTCCCTGGGCAGGGAGGAGACATTCAGTACTTC.

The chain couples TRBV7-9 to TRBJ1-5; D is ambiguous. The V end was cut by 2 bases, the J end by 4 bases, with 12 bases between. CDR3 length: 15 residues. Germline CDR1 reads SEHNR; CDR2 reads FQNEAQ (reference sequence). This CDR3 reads CASSLSGSRNQPQHF. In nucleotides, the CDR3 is TGTGCCAGCAGCTTATCAGGCAGCCGGAATCAGCCCCAGCATTTT.

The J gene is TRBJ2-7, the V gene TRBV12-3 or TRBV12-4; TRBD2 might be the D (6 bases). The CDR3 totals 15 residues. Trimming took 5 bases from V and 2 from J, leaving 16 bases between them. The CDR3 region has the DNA TGTGCCAGCAGTGGCGGGACGGGCTTTACCTACGAGCAGTACTTC. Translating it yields CASSGGTGFTYEQYF.

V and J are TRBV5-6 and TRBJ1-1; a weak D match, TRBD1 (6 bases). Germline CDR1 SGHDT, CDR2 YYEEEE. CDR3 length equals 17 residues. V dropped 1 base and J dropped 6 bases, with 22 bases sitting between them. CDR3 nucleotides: TGTGCCAGCAGCTTGACAGCGGGGGCGCGGAAAAGGCCTGAAGCTTTCTTT. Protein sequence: CASSLTAGARKRPEAFF.

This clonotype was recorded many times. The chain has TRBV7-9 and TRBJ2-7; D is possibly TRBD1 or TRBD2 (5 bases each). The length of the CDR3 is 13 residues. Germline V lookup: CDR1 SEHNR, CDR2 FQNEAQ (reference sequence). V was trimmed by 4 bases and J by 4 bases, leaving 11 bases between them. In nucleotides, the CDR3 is TGTGCCAGCAGCTATGGGACGGAATACGAGCAGTACTTC. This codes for CASSYGTEYEQYF.

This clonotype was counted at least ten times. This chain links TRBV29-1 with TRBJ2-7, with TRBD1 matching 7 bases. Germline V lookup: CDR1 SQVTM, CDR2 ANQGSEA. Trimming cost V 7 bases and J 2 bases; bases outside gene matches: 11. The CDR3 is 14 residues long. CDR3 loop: CSARTGKDPYEQYF. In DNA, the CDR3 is TGCAGCGCCAGGACAGGTAAAGACCCCTACGAGCAGTACTTC.

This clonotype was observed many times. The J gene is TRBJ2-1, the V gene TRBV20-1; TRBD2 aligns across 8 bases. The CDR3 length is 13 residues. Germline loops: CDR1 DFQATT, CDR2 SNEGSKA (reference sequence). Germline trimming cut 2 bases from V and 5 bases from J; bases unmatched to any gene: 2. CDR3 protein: CSARSGRNNEQFF. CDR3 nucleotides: TGCAGTGCTAGAAGCGGGAGAAACAATGAGCAGTTCTTC.

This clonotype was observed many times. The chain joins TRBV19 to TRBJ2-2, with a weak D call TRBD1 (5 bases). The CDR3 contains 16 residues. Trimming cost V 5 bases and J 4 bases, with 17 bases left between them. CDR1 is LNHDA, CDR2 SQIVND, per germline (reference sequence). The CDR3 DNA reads TGTGCCAGTAGTCCATACCAGGGCTTGAGCACCGGGGAGCTGTTTTTT. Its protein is CASSPYQGLSTGELFF.

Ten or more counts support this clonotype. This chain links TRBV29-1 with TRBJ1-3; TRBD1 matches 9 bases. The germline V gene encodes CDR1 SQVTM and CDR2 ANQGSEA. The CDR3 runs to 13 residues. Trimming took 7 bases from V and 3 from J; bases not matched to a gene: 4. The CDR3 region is CSAWGQGGNTIYF. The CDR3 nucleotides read TGCAGCGCCTGGGGACAGGGTGGAAACACCATATATTTT.

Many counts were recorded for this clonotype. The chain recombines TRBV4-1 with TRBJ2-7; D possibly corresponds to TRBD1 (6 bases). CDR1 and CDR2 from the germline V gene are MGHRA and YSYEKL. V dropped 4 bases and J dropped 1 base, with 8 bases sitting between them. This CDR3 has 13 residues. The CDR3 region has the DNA TGCGCCAGCAGCCCAGGACAGTCCTACGAGCAGTACTTC. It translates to CASSPGQSYEQYF.

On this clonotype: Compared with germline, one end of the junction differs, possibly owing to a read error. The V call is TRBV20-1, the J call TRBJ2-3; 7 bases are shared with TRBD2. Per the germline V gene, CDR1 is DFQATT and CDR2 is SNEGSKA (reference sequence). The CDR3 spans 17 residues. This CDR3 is CSARIAGAYRFTDTLYF. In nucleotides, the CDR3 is TGCAGTGCTAGAATCGCGGGAGCCTACCGGTTCACAGATACGCTGTATTTT.

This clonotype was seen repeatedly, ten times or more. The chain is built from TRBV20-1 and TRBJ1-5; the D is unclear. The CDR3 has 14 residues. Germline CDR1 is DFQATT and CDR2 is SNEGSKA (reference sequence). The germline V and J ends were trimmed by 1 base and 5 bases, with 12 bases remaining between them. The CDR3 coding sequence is TGCAGTGCTAGAGCCCTCCTTACCCATCAGCCCCAGCATTTT. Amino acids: CSARALLTHQPQHF.

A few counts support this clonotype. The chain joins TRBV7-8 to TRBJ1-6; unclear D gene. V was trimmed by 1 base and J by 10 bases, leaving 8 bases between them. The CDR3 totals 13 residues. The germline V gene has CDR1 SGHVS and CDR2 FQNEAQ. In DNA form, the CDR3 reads TGTGCCAGCAGCTTAGAGTACGGGTCACCCCTCCACTTT. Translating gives CASSLEYGSPLHF.

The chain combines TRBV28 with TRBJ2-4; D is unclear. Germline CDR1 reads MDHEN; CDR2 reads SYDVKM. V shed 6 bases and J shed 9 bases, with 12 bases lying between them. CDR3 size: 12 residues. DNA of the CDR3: TGTGCCAGCAGAACAGCTAGTGGCATTCAGTACTTC. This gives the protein CASRTASGIQYF.

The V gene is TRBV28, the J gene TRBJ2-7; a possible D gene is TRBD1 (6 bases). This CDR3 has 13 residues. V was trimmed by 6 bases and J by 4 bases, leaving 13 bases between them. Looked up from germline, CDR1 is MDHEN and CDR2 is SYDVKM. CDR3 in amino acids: CASRPGQSYEQYF. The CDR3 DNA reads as TGTGCCAGCAGACCAGGACAGAGTTACGAGCAGTACTTC.

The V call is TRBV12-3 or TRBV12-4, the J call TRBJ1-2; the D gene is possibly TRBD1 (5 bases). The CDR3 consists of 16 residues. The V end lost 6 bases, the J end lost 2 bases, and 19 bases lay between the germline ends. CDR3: CASSPKRRQGNYGYTF. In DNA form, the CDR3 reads TGTGCCAGCAGCCCGAAAAGGCGGCAGGGCAACTATGGCTACACCTTC.

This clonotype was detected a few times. In nucleotides, the CDR3 is TGTGCCAGCAGTCGACAGGGGGCCTACGGTACCCTAGCGGGGGACTACGAGCAGTACTTC. This sequence encodes CASSRQGAYGTLAGDYEQYF. The chain is built from TRBV6-6 and TRBJ2-7, with D perhaps given as TRBD1 or TRBD2 (10 bases each). V was trimmed by 5 bases and J by 3 bases, leaving 32 bases between them. Germline lookup yields CDR1 MNHNY and CDR2 SVGAGI (reference sequence). The CDR3 has 20 residues.

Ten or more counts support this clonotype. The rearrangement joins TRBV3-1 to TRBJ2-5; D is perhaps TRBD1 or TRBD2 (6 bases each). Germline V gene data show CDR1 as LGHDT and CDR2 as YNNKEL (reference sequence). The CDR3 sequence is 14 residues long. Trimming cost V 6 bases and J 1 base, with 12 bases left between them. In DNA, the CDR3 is TGTGCCAGCAGTCGACTAGGGGGCCAAGAGACCCAGTACTTC. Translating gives CASSRLGGQETQYF.